Reported below is one T cell receptor (beta chain). From germline, CDR1 is MRHNA and CDR2 SNTAGT. This CDR3 spans 14 amino acids. V lost 6 bases, J lost 4 bases, and 8 bases stayed unmatched. This sample stems from a study of blood T cell repertoires in COVID-19. As for the study in general: From the United States, Italy and Spain came samples of acute and convalescent COVID-19. Sample material is recorded as cDNA or gDNA derived from T cells, B-cell-depleted T cells, or PBMCs.

In the authors' workflow: Reference gene primer amplification in the assay estimated nucleated cell counts. Sequencing used immunoSEQ multiplex PCR; TCRdb keeps in-frame clones, though not all of them. The D gene and trimming were derived from the DNA, and the V and J assignments and clone size from that table. Among tens of thousands of clones listed, around 84% were seen once. The sample comprised peripheral blood. The chain couples TRBV6-4 to TRBJ1-1; 7 bases align to TRBD1. This TCR was sampled from a man older than 75 with active or convalescent COVID-19. This CDR3 reads CASRVEGAGTEAFF. DNA of the CDR3: TGTGCCAGCAGAGTAGAGGGGGCTGGCACTGAAGCTTTCTTT.